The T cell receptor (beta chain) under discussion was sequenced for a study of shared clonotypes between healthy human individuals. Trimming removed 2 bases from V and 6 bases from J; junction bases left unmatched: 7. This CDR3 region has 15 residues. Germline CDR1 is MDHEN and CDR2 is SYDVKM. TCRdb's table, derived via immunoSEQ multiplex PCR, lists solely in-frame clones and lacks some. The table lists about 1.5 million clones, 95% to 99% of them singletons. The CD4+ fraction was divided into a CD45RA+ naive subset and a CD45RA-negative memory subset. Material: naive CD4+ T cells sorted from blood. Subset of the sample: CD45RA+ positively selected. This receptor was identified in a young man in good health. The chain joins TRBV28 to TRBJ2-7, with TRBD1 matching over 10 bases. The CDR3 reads CASSLAGQGLREQYF. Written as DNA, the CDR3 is TGTGCCAGCAGTTTAGCGGGACAGGGGTTACGCGAGCAGTACTTC.